Shown below are 10 T cell receptor beta chains from a single sample sequenced in a study of response to subunit inactivated influenza vaccine. Each CDR3 protein is one row after TCRdb ran MiXCR on the RT-PCR reads. This sample has around 570,000 distinct CDR3 sequences, with around 11% found just once. This sample also appeared in a second study, on T cells expressing NK-cell markers. Per that paper: Researchers built TCR beta cDNA using 5'RACE template switching with UMIs.

This specimen consisted of PBMCs from blood, obtained on the day of vaccination. The receptors stem from a man aged 45-65 years who received an inactivated influenza vaccine.

The chain couples TRBV7-9 to TRBJ1-6; possibly TRBD1 for D (6 bases). V was shortened by 1 base and J by 8 bases, with 15 bases between the two germline ends. The CDR3 totals 16 residues. Germline V gives CDR1 SEHNR, CDR2 FQNEAQ (reference sequence). The DNA of the CDR3 is TGTGCCAGCAGCTTAGAAGGGGGAGATAAGTATTCACCCCTCCACTTT. This gives the protein CASSLEGGDKYSPLHF. The full variable domain, completed using reference TRBV7-9 and TRBJ1-6, is DTGVSQNPRHKITKRGQNVTFRCDPISEHNRLYWYRQTLGQGPEFLTYFQNEAQLEKSRLLSDRFSAERPKGSFSTLEIQRTEQGDSAMYLCASSLEGGDKYSPLHFGNGTRLTVT.

The rearrangement joins TRBV20-1 to TRBJ1-4, with 9 bases aligning to TRBD1. This CDR3 contains 14 residues. CDR1 and CDR2 from the germline V gene are DFQATT and SNEGSKA (reference sequence). After removal of 3 bases from V and 7 bases from J, the junction contained 6 bases not matched to a gene. CDR3 in DNA: TGCAGTGCTAGTCGTCGGACAGGGGTTGAAAAACTGTTTTTT. Encoded protein: CSASRRTGVEKLFF.

This chain uses TRBV12-3 or TRBV12-4 with TRBJ2-7, with a weak D call TRBD2 (6 bases). The CDR3 sequence is 12 residues long. CDR3: CASGLDPYEQYF. CDR3 nucleotide sequence: TGTGCGAGCGGGCTTGACCCCTACGAGCAGTACTTC.

The V and J genes are TRBV5-1 and TRBJ2-5; either TRBD1 or TRBD2 may supply D (5 bases each). Trimming took off 4 bases at V and 1 base at J, with 17 bases between the two ends. The CDR3 is 16 amino acids. The germline CDR1 and CDR2 sequences are SGHRS and YFSETQ. The CDR3 DNA reads TGCGCCAGCAGCCCGAACCCCCAGGGAGCCCAAGAGACCCAGTACTTC. It codes for CASSPNPQGAQETQYF.

The chain couples TRBV20-1 to TRBJ2-1; D remains ambiguous. CDR3 length: 17 amino acids. Trimming removed 0 bases at V and 6 bases at J, with 21 bases between. Germline V gives CDR1 DFQATT, CDR2 SNEGSKA (reference sequence). The CDR3 coding sequence is TGCAGTGCTAGAGATTGGGCCCGCGACACGGTCTCCAATGAGCAGTTCTTC. This translates into CSARDWARDTVSNEQFF.

The V call is TRBV20-1, the J call TRBJ2-1; tentative D call: TRBD1 (6 bases). The CDR3 covers 13 residues. V lost 4 bases and J lost 1, with 8 bases in between. Germline CDR1 and CDR2: DFQATT and SNEGSKA (reference sequence). CDR3 residues: CSATTGSYNEQFF. CDR3 bases: TGCAGTGCTACTACAGGGTCCTACAATGAGCAGTTCTTC.

This chain connects TRBV10-1 to TRBJ1-6, with D unclear. V lost 6 bases and J lost 0, with 9 bases in between. There are 15 residues in the CDR3. Per the germline V gene, CDR1 is WNHNN and CDR2 is SYGVQD (reference sequence). The CDR3 nucleotides read TGCGCCAGCAGAGGATCGAGCTCCTATAATTCACCCCTCCACTTT. Translating it yields CASRGSSSYNSPLHF.

The J gene is TRBJ2-1, the V gene TRBV4-3; the D is unclear. The CDR3 consists of 15 residues. V was pared by 1 base and J by 8 bases, with 15 bases between. Germline-derived CDR1 and CDR2 are LGHNA and YSLEER. CDR3 sequence reads: CASSQGLRPGDEQFF. In DNA form, the CDR3 reads TGCGCCAGCAGCCAAGGACTCCGCCCTGGGGATGAGCAGTTCTTC.

This clonotype was counted between two and nine times. V gene TRBV28 combines with J gene TRBJ2-1, with no clear D. Germline CDR1 and CDR2: MDHEN and SYDVKM. This CDR3 is built from 14 residues. Deletions cut 4 bases from V and 7 bases from J, with 14 bases between. In DNA form, the CDR3 reads TGTGCCAGCAGTTCCCCATCGATAAGGAATGAGCAGTTCTTC. Amino acid sequence: CASSSPSIRNEQFF.

The chain links TRBV7-2 to TRBJ2-7, with a weak D call TRBD2 (6 bases). The CDR3 spans 15 residues. Germline V gives CDR1 SGHTA, CDR2 FQGNSA. V dropped 5 bases and J dropped 6 bases, with 20 bases sitting between them. The chain's CDR3 is CASSLAGGAQGEQYF. DNA for the CDR3: TGTGCCAGCAGCCTCGCCGGAGGGGCCCAGGGCGAGCAGTACTTC.